The TCR beta chain under discussion was sequenced for a study of OX40 agonist ivuxolimab in advanced cancers. Study-wide background: Three individuals attained partial responses, comprising one hepatocellular carcinoma case and two cutaneous melanoma cases.

Germline V gene sequence: CDR1 SGDLS, CDR2 YYNGEE. The CDR3 is 15 residues long. V shed 5 bases and J 2 bases; nucleotides not matched to a gene: 9. Generated by immunoSEQ multiplex PCR, the TCRdb table keeps only in-frame clones and is missing some. This table holds more than 55,000 clones, over 80% found once. The receptor's source is an adult with an advanced solid tumor such as melanoma, head and neck, liver or kidney cancer. The source material was CD4+ or CD8+ T cells sorted from blood, sampled in a trial of the OX40 agonist ivuxolimab. The chain combines TRBV9 with TRBJ2-7; TRBD1 aligns across 8 bases. CDR3 DNA: TGTGCCAGCAGTCTTGTGGGGACAGGAGCCTACGAGCAGTACTTC. As protein: CASSLVGTGAYEQYF. The full variable domain, in which reference TRBV9 and TRBJ2-7 provide the parts outside the CDR3, is DSGVTQTPKHLITATGQRVTLRCSPRSGDLSVYWYQQSLDQGLQFLIQYYNGEERAKGNILERFSAQQFPDLHSELNLSSLELGDSALYFCASSLVGTGAYEQYFGPGTRLTVT.